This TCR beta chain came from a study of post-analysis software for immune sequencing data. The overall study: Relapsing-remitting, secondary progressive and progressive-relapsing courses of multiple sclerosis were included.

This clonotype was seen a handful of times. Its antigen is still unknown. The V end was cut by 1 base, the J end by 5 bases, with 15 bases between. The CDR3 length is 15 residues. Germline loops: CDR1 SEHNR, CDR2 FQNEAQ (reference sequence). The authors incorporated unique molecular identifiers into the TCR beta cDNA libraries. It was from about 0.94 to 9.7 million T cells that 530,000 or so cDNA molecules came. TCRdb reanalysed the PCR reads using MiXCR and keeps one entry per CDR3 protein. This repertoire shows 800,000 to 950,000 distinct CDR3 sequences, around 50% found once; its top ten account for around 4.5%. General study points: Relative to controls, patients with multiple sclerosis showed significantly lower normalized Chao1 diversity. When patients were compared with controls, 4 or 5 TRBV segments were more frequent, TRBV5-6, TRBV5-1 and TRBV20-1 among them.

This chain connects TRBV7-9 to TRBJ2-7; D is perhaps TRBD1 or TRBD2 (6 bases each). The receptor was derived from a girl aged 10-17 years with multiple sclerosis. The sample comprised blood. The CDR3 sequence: CASSLDRSGGNEQYF. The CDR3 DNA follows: TGTGCCAGCAGCTTAGATAGGTCCGGGGGCAACGAGCAGTACTTC.